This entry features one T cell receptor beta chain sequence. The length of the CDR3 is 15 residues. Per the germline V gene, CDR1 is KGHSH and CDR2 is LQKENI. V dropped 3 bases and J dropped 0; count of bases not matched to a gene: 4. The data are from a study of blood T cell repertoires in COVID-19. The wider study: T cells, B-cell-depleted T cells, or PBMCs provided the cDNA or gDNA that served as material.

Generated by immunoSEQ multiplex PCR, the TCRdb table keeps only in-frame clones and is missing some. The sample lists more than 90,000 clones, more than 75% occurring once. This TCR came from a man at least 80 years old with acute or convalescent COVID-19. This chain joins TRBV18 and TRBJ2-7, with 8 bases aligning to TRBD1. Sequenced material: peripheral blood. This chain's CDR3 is CASSPGQEVSYEQYF. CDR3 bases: TGTGCCAGCTCACCGGGACAGGAAGTCTCCTACGAGCAGTACTTC.